This TCR beta chain was found in a study of blood T cell repertoires in COVID-19. Produced via immunoSEQ multiplex PCR; TCRdb's table is partial and in-frame only. The repertoire includes 200,000 to 250,000 clones, around 83% of them detected once, and roughly 2% sits in the top ten. Between the trimmed V and J ends, which lost 3 bases and 8 bases, there was a span of 10 bases. CDR3 length: 13 residues. This TCR came from a man aged 25-45 years who had recovered from COVID-19. The sample comprised peripheral blood. V is TRBV12-3 or TRBV12-4 and J is TRBJ1-4; D is unclear. This CDR3 reads CASSLTSGEKLFF. In DNA, the CDR3 is TGTGCCAGCAGTTTGACCTCGGGGGAAAAACTGTTTTTT.